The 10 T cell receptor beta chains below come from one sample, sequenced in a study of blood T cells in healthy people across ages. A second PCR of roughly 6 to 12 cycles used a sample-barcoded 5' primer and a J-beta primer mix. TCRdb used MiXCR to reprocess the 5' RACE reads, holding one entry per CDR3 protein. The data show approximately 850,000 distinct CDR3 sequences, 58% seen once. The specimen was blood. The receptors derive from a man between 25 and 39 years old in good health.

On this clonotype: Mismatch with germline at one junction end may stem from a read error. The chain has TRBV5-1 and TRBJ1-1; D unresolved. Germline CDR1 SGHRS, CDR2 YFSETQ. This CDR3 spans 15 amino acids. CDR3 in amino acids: CASSLVRVWVTEAFF. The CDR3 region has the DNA TGTGCCAGCAGCTTGGTAAGGGTGTGGGTAACTGAAGCTTTCTTT.

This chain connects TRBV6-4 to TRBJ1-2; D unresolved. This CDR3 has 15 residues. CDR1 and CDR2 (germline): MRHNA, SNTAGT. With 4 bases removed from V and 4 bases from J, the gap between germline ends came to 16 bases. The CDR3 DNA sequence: TGTGCCAGCAGTGGATTTCCAACAGAGGGCTATGGCTACACCTTC. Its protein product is CASSGFPTEGYGYTF.

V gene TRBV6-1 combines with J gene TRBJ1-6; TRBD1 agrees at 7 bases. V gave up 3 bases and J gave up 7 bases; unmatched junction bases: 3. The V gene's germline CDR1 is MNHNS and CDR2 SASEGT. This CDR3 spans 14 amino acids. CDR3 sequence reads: CASSDKQGNSPLHF. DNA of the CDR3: TGTGCCAGCAGTGATAAACAGGGGAATTCACCCCTCCACTTT.

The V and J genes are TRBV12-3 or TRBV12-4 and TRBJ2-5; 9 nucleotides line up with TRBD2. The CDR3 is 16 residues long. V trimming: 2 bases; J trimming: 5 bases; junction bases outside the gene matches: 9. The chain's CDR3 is CASSLTFAGGPETQYF. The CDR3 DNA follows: TGTGCCAGCAGTTTAACTTTTGCGGGGGGGCCCGAGACCCAGTACTTC.

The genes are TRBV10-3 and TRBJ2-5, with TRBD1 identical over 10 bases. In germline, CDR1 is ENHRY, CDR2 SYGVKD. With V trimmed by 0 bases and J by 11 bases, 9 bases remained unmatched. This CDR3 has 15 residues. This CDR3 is CAISESTGGILQQYF. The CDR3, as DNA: TGTGCCATCAGTGAGTCGACAGGGGGCATTCTCCAGCAGTACTTC.

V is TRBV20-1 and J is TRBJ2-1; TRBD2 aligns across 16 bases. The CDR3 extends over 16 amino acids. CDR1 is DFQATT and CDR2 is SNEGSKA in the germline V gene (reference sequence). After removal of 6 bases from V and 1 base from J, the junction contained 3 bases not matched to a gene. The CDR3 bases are TGCAGTGCAAAGGGACTAGCGGGAGGGTCCTACAATGAGCAGTTCTTC. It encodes CSAKGLAGGSYNEQFF.

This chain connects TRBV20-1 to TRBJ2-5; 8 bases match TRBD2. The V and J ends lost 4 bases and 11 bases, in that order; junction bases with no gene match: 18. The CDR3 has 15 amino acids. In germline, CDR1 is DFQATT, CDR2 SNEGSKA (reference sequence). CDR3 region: CSANRISGSANEQYF. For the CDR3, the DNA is TGCAGTGCTAATCGCATCAGCGGGAGTGCGAATGAGCAGTACTTC.

CDR3 DNA: TGTGCCAGCAGCTCCGGGCGGCGGGGGCTTGAGCAGTTCTTC. Its translation: CASSSGRRGLEQFF. The V call is TRBV7-2, the J call TRBJ2-1; tentative D call: TRBD2 (7 bases). Germline CDR1 and CDR2: SGHTA and FQGNSA. Trimming removed 4 bases from V and 9 bases from J, with 16 bases in between. This CDR3 region has 14 residues.

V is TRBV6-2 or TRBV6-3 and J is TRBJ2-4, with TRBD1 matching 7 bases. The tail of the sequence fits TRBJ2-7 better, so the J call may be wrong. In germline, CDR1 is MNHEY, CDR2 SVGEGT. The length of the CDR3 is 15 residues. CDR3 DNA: TGTGCCAGCAGATTGCCGGGGACAGCGACCTACGAGCAGTACTTC. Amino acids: CASRLPGTATYEQYF.

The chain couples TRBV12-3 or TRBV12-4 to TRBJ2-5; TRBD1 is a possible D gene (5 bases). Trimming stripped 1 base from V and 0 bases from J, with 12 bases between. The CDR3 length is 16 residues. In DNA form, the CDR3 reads TGTGCCAGCAGTTTAGGCTATGGGGCCGACCAAGAGACCCAGTACTTC. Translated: CASSLGYGADQETQYF.